This TCR beta chain is from a study of cytomegalovirus exposure and HLA in healthy donors. Findings and limits, study-wide: Some public TCRs appeared in many individuals, while most sequences were rare. Owing to their indistinguishability, certain V segments, notably TRBV6-2 and TRBV6-3, were excluded.

In the PCR, 60 Vbeta and 13 Jbeta primers were used. TCRdb keeps only in-frame clones here, not all; method: immunoSEQ multiplex PCR. The sample carries about 140,000 clones, around 75% recorded once. Note on this clone: Its antigen is as yet unknown.

The CDR3 is 13 amino acids. Germline values: CDR1 SGHDN, CDR2 FVKESK. V was cut by 6 bases and J by 2 bases, with 10 bases left in between. All donors participated as healthy donors of bone marrow. Specimen: PBMCs. The J gene is TRBJ1-1, the V gene TRBV14; D remains unclear. The TCR sequence derives from a woman aged 30 to 39 in good health and CMV-seronegative. The CDR3 loop reads CASRGTGNTEAFF. The CDR3 coding sequence is TGTGCCAGCAGAGGTACGGGTAACACTGAAGCTTTCTTT. The entire variable domain, with the rest obtained from reference TRBV14 and TRBJ1-1, is as follows: EAGVTQFPSHSVIEKGQTVTLRCDPISGHDNLYWYRRVMGKEIKFLLHFVKESKQDESGMPNNRFLAERTGGTYSTLKVQPAELEDSGVYFCASRGTGNTEAFFGQGTRLTVV.